These T cell receptor beta chains were read from a single sample in a study of shared clonotypes between healthy human individuals. The method was immunoSEQ multiplex PCR; TCRdb's version includes in-frame clones alone and lacks a portion of them. The sample yields approximately 1.5 million clones, around 98.5% seen once. Sequenced material: naive CD4+ T cells sorted from blood. The source is a young man in good health. Each CDR3 is given with its conserved first and last residue. The order of the fields is J gene, V gene, D gene, clone size, CDR3 protein, CDR3 DNA. The D gene is left open where the match is weak. Part of the rows lack a size; the others show once, few, many or a class for expanded clones.

j_gene: TRBJ2-3
v_gene: TRBV18
d_gene: -
abundance: -
CDR3aa: CASSPVFSSTDTQYF
CDR3nt: TGTGCCAGCTCACCGGTATTCTCTAGCACAGATACGCAGTATTTT

j_gene: TRBJ2-1
v_gene: TRBV7-6
d_gene: TRBD2
abundance: -
CDR3aa: CASSLAGTSGSLIGNEQFF
CDR3nt: TGTGCCAGCAGCTTAGCAGGGACTAGCGGTTCTCTTATTGGGAATGAGCAGTTCTTC

j_gene: TRBJ2-3
v_gene: TRBV15
d_gene: -
abundance: -
CDR3aa: CATSAQGTSTDTQYF
CDR3nt: TGTGCCACCAGCGCTCAGGGGACTAGCACAGATACGCAGTATTTT

j_gene: TRBJ2-1
v_gene: TRBV7-2
d_gene: TRBD1
abundance: once
CDR3aa: CASSLVRDSESYNEQFF
CDR3nt: TGTGCCAGCAGCTTAGTGAGGGACAGCGAAAGCTACAATGAGCAGTTCTTC

j_gene: TRBJ2-7
v_gene: TRBV7-9
d_gene: -
abundance: once
CDR3aa: CASSLSPAEQYF
CDR3nt: TGTGCCAGCAGCTTGTCCCCGGCCGAGCAGTACTTC

j_gene: TRBJ2-7
v_gene: TRBV6-1
d_gene: TRBD1
abundance: -
CDR3aa: CASSEAGGANYEQYF
CDR3nt: TGTGCCAGCAGTGAAGCAGGGGGCGCTAACTACGAGCAGTACTTC

j_gene: TRBJ2-2
v_gene: TRBV9
d_gene: -
abundance: -
CDR3aa: CASSVSRLDPFLLGEIGELFF
CDR3nt: TGTGCCAGCAGCGTCAGTAGGTTGGACCCTTTCCTCTTAGGTGAAATCGGGGAGCTGTTTTTT

j_gene: TRBJ2-5
v_gene: TRBV5-1
d_gene: -
abundance: -
CDR3aa: CASSFEGTETQYF
CDR3nt: TGCGCCAGCAGCTTCGAGGGGACTGAGACCCAGTACTTC

j_gene: TRBJ1-1
v_gene: TRBV18
d_gene: -
abundance: -
CDR3aa: CASSPNPNTEAFF
CDR3nt: TGTGCCAGCTCACCGAACCCGAACACTGAAGCTTTCTTT

j_gene: TRBJ2-7
v_gene: TRBV7-9
d_gene: TRBD1
abundance: -
CDR3aa: CASSPRTGGIFYEQYF
CDR3nt: TGTGCCAGCAGCCCCCGGACAGGGGGTATATTCTACGAGCAGTACTTC

j_gene: TRBJ1-2
v_gene: TRBV6-5
d_gene: -
abundance: -
CDR3aa: CASVSGTNGYTF
CDR3nt: TGTGCCAGCGTTTCCGGGACCAATGGCTACACCTTC

j_gene: TRBJ1-2
v_gene: TRBV14
d_gene: TRBD1
abundance: -
CDR3aa: CASSLRGQNF
CDR3nt: TGTGCCAGCAGCCTACGGGGACAGAACTTC

j_gene: TRBJ1-2
v_gene: TRBV5-3
d_gene: -
abundance: -
CDR3aa: CARSFPAGKGNYGYTF
CDR3nt: TGTGCCAGAAGCTTCCCAGCAGGGAAGGGGAACTATGGCTACACCTTC

j_gene: TRBJ2-7
v_gene: TRBV5-1
d_gene: TRBD2
abundance: once
CDR3aa: CASRTGTSQYEQYF
CDR3nt: TGCGCCAGCAGGACCGGGACTAGCCAATACGAGCAGTACTTC

j_gene: TRBJ1-1
v_gene: TRBV30
d_gene: -
abundance: -
CDR3aa: CAWRVERDAEAFF
CDR3nt: TGTGCCTGGAGGGTTGAAAGGGACGCTGAAGCTTTCTTT

j_gene: TRBJ2-1
v_gene: TRBV15
d_gene: -
abundance: once
CDR3aa: CATSRLFGEQFF
CDR3nt: TGTGCCACCAGCAGACTATTTGGCGAGCAGTTCTTC

j_gene: TRBJ2-7
v_gene: TRBV7-9
d_gene: TRBD2
abundance: -
CDR3aa: CASSPPRLAGGPISYEQYF
CDR3nt: TGTGCCAGCAGCCCACCCCGACTAGCGGGAGGGCCTATTTCCTACGAGCAGTACTTC

j_gene: TRBJ2-7
v_gene: TRBV2
d_gene: TRBD2
abundance: -
CDR3aa: CASTRTSGGYEQYF
CDR3nt: TGTGCCAGCACTAGGACTAGCGGGGGATACGAGCAGTACTTC

j_gene: TRBJ1-4
v_gene: TRBV7-9
d_gene: TRBD1
abundance: once
CDR3aa: CASSRTTGSNEKLFF
CDR3nt: TGTGCCAGCAGCCGAACGACAGGGAGTAATGAAAAACTGTTTTTT

j_gene: TRBJ1-5
v_gene: TRBV2
d_gene: -
abundance: -
CDR3aa: CASSEGQGKGQPQHF
CDR3nt: TGTGCCAGCAGTGAAGGGCAGGGGAAGGGGCAGCCCCAGCATTTT

j_gene: TRBJ1-1
v_gene: TRBV6-1
d_gene: TRBD1
abundance: once
CDR3aa: CASSVETGYTEAFF
CDR3nt: TGTGCCAGCAGTGTTGAGACAGGGTACACTGAAGCTTTCTTT

j_gene: TRBJ2-7
v_gene: TRBV5-1
d_gene: -
abundance: -
CDR3aa: CASSLVQGFFYEQYF
CDR3nt: TGCGCCAGCAGCTTGGTGCAGGGCTTCTTCTACGAGCAGTACTTC

j_gene: TRBJ2-1
v_gene: TRBV11-2
d_gene: -
abundance: once
CDR3aa: CASTTTRARPEQFF
CDR3nt: TGTGCCAGCACCACTACCAGAGCGAGGCCCGAGCAGTTCTTC

j_gene: TRBJ1-5
v_gene: TRBV10-1
d_gene: TRBD1
abundance: -
CDR3aa: CASSTGVNQPQHF
CDR3nt: TGCGCCAGCAGTACAGGGGTCAATCAGCCCCAGCATTTT

j_gene: TRBJ1-5
v_gene: TRBV5-5
d_gene: -
abundance: -
CDR3aa: CASSPGGGYSNQPQHF
CDR3nt: TGTGCCAGCAGCCCGGGGGGCGGCTATAGCAATCAGCCCCAGCATTTT